Given below is one T cell receptor (beta chain) in context. Patients in Seattle were enrolled during active infection, then followed longitudinally. The source of the sample is a study of blood T cell repertoires in COVID-19. Looking at the study overall: Specimens from acute and convalescent COVID-19 originated in the United States, Italy and Spain. Sources were T cells, B-cell-depleted T cells, or PBMCs; the material itself was cDNA or gDNA.

Germline-derived CDR1 and CDR2 are MNHNY and SVGAGI (reference sequence). Trimming shortened V by 6 bases and J by 1 base, and 9 bases separated the two germline ends. The CDR3 totals 13 residues. Here immunoSEQ multiplex PCR was the method, and the copy in TCRdb shows in-frame clones only, minus some. The sample contains hundreds of thousands of clones, more than 80% of which appear only once. The sequence was collected from a woman of 80 years or more with COVID-19, enrolled during active disease. This sequence joins TRBV6-6 and TRBJ1-1; a possible D gene is TRBD1 (6 bases). Sequencing used peripheral blood. The CDR3 DNA follows: TGTGCCAGCAGAGGACAGAGGAACACTGAAGCTTTCTTT. Its translation: CASRGQRNTEAFF.